A selection of T cell receptor beta chains follows, all from one sample in a study of beta chain features in type 1 diabetes. Generated by immunoSEQ multiplex PCR, the TCRdb table keeps only in-frame clones and is missing some. The sample consists of around 100,000 clones, over 25% of them appearing once. The sequenced sample was central memory CD4+ T cells from blood. The receptors were sampled from a woman between 18 and 29 years old with type 1 diabetes. CDR3s include the opening cysteine and the closing phenylalanine or tryptophan.

J	V	CDR3
TRBJ2-1	TRBV19	CASSIERQGEQFF
TRBJ2-3	TRBV5-6	CASSSDRYTQYF
TRBJ1-2	TRBV29-1	CSVEKVGYGYTF
TRBJ2-5	TRBV25-1	CASSVAGAGEETQYF
TRBJ1-1	TRBV6-6	CASSLGQIEAFF
TRBJ2-1	TRBV7-2	CASSRGQGVLTEQFF
TRBJ2-5	TRBV7-2	CASSLARRGRGQETQYF
TRBJ1-1	TRBV6-1	CASRESSTAVFGAFF
TRBJ1-1	TRBV21-1	CASSKAPPSGVVDTEAFF
TRBJ2-5	TRBV28	CASSQAASGSWTQYF
TRBJ2-5	TRBV29-1	CSVDARTGGRETQYF